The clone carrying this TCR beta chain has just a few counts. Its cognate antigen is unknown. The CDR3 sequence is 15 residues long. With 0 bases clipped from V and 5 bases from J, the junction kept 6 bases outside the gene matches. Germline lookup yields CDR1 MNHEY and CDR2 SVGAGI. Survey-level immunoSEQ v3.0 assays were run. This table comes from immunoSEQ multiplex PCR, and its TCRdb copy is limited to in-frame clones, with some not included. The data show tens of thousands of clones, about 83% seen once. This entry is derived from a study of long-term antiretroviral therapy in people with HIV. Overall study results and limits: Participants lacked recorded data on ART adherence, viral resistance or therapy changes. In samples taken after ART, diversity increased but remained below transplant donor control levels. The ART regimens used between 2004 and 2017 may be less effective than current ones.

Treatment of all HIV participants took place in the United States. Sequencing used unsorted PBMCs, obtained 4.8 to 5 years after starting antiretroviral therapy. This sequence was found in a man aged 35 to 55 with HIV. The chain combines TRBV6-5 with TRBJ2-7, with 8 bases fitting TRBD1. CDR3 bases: TGTGCCAGCAGTTACTCGAACAGGGGGAGGCACGAGCAGTACTTC. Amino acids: CASSYSNRGRHEQYF.